In its sample, the clone carrying this T cell receptor (beta chain) was seen a few times. The antigen is undetermined. Profiled with immunoSEQ multiplex PCR; TCRdb holds only in-frame clones, not every one. The data show roughly 320,000 clones, roughly 87% seen once. This entry is derived from a study of Ad26.COV2.S vaccination and SARS-CoV-2 variants. Study-wide results and caveats: Vaccine and placebo groups showed comparable non-spike TCR breadth.

As to treatment: some 20 received Ad26.COV2.S at low or high dose, single or two shots; 5 received placebo; per-sample allocation not given. Samples were taken on day 63 after the first vaccine or placebo injection. Aged 18-55 years, donor was enrolled in Boston around 2020. CDR1 and CDR2 (germline): SGHTA, FQGNSA. Trimming shortened V by 1 base and J by 13 bases, and 14 bases separated the two germline ends. This CDR3 has 14 residues. The chain joins TRBV7-2 to TRBJ1-6; D uncertain. The receptor was derived from a person between 18 and 65 years old who received the Ad26.COV2.S COVID-19 vaccine or a placebo. The sequencing used peripheral blood, collected in a trial of Ad26.COV2.S vaccine versus placebo. CDR3 nucleotide sequence: TGTGCCAGCAGCTTAGGTTCTGACCGCCGGCCCCTCCACTTT. It is translated as CASSLGSDRRPLHF.